Below are 2 T cell receptor beta chains sequenced from a single sample in a study of T cell repertoires in cytomegalovirus infection. No antigens are known for them. Using its own MiXCR run on the reads, TCRdb lists one record per CDR3 protein. In the table there are about 340,000 distinct CDR3 sequences, 25% to 35% of which are singletons. Here the sequenced sample was cultured PBMCs, taken from culture after CMV antigen stimulation. The receptors come from a human donor in good health (CMV status not recorded). Some clones in this sample may be carry-over from other donors' samples.

This clonotype was detected only a few times. The chain has TRBV27 and TRBJ2-7, with TRBD1 matching 7 bases. V gave up 1 base and J gave up 3 bases; unmatched junction bases: 15. The CDR3 runs 18 residues. Germline CDR1 reads MNHEY; CDR2 reads SMNVEV (reference sequence). CDR3 nucleotides: TGTGCCAGCAGTTTATACCCATCCTCCGCGACAGGGATCTACGAGCAGTACTTC. This codes for CASSLYPSSATGIYEQYF.

This chain connects TRBV19 to TRBJ2-5; no definite D call. The CDR3 length is 15 residues. Germline loops: CDR1 LNHDA, CDR2 SQIVND (reference sequence). V lost 1 base and J 4 bases, leaving 13 bases between the germline ends. The CDR3 loop reads CASSIGQYSGETQYF. DNA of the CDR3: TGTGCCAGTAGTATAGGGCAGTATTCAGGAGAGACCCAGTACTTC.